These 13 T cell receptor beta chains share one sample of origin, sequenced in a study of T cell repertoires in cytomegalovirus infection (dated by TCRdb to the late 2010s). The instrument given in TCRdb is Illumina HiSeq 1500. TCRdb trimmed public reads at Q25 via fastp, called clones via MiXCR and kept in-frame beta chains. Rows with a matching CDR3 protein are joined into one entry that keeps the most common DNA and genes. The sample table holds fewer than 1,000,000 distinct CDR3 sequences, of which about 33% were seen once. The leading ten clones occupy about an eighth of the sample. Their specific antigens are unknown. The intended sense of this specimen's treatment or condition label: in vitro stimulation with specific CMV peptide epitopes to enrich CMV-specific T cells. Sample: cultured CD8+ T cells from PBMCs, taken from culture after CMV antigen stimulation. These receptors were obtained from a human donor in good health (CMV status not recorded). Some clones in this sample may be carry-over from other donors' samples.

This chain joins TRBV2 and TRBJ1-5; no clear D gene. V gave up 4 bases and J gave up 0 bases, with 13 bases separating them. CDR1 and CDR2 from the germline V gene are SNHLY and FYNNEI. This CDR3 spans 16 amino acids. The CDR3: CASSVPPLNSNQPQHF. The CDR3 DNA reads TGTGCCAGCAGTGTACCCCCTTTAAATAGCAATCAGCCCCAGCATTTT.

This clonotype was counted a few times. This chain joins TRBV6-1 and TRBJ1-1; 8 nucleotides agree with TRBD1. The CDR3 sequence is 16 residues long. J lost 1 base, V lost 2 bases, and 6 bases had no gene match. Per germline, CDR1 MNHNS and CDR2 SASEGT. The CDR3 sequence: CASSENAGQANTEAFF. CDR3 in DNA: TGTGCCAGCAGTGAAAATGCGGGACAGGCGAACACTGAAGCTTTCTTT.

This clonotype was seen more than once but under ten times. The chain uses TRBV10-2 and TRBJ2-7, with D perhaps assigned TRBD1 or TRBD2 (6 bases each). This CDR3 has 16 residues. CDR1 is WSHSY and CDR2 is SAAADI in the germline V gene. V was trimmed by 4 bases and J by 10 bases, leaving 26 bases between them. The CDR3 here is CASSGLTGHASGLQYF. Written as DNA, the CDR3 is TGCGCCAGCAGTGGCCTAACGGGACACGCTTCAGGACTACAGTACTTC.

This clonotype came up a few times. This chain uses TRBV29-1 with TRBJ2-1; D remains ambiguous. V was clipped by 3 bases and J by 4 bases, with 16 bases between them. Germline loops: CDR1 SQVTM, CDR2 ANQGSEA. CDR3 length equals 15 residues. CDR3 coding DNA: TGCAGCGTTGATGAGGAGTCTGTACCTTACAATGAGCAGTTCTTC. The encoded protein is CSVDEESVPYNEQFF.

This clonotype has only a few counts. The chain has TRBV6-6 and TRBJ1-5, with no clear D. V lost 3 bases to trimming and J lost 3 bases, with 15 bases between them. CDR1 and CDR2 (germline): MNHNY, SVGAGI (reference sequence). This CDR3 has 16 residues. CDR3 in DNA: TGTGCCAGCAGTTATGGCCAGCCCTTACCCAATCAGCCCCAGCATTTT. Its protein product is CASSYGQPLPNQPQHF.

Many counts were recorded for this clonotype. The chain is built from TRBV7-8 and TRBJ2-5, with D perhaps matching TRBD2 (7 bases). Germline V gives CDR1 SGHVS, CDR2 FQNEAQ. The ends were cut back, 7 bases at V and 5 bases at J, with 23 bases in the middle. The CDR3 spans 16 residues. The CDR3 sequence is CASNLEEGGRRETQYF. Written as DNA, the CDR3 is TGTGCCAGCAATCTTGAGGAGGGGGGGAGAAGGGAGACCCAGTACTTC.

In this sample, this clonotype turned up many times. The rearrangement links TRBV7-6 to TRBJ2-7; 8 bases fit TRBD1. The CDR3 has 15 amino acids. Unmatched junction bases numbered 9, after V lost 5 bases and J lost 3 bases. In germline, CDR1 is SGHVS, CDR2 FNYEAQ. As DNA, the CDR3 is TGTGCCAGCAGCGAATCAGGGGGCGCGATCTACGAGCAGTACTTC. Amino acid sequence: CASSESGGAIYEQYF.

The CDR3 spells CASSFRREVETQYF. In DNA, the CDR3 is TGTGCCAGCAGTTTCCGCAGGGAGGTGGAGACCCAGTACTTC. The rearrangement joins TRBV28 to TRBJ2-5, with D possibly being TRBD2 (6 bases). With 3 bases removed from V and 5 bases from J, the gap between germline ends came to 13 bases. Germline V gene sequence: CDR1 MDHEN, CDR2 SYDVKM. The CDR3 is 14 amino acids.

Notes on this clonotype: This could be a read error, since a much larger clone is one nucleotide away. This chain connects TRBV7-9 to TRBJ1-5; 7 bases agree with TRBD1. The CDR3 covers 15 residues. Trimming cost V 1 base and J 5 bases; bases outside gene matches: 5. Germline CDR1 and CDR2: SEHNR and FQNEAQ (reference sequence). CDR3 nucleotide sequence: TGTGCCAGCAGCTTAGGACAGGGTCATCATCAGCCCCAGCATTTT. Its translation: CASSLGQGHHQPQHF.

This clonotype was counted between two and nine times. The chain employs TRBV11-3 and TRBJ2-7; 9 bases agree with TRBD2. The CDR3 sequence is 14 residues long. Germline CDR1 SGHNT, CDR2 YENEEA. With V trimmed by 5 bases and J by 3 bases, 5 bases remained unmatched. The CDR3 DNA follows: TGTGCCAGCAGCATTAGCGGGGGTTACTACGAGCAGTACTTC. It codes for CASSISGGYYEQYF.

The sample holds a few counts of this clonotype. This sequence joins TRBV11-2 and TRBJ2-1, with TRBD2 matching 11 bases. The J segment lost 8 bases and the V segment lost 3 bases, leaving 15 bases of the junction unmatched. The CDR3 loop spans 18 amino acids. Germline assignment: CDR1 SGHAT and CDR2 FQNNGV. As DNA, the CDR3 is TGTGCCAGCAGCTTCTTAGATGTTCCGGGACTAGCGGCCGATGAGCAGTTCTTC. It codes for CASSFLDVPGLAADEQFF.

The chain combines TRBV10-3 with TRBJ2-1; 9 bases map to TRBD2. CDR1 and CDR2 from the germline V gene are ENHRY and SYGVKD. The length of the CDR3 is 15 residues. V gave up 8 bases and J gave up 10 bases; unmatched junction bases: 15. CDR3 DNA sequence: TGTGCCATCCAGGGGGAAGCGGGGGGCCTGGGGGAGCAGTTCTTC. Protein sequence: CAIQGEAGGLGEQFF.

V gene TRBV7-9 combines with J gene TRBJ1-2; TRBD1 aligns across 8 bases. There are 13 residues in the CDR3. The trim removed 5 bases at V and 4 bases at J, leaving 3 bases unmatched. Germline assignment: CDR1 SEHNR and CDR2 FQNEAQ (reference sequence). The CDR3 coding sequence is TGTGCCAGCAGCGGGGACAGGACCTATGGCTACACCTTC. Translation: CASSGDRTYGYTF.